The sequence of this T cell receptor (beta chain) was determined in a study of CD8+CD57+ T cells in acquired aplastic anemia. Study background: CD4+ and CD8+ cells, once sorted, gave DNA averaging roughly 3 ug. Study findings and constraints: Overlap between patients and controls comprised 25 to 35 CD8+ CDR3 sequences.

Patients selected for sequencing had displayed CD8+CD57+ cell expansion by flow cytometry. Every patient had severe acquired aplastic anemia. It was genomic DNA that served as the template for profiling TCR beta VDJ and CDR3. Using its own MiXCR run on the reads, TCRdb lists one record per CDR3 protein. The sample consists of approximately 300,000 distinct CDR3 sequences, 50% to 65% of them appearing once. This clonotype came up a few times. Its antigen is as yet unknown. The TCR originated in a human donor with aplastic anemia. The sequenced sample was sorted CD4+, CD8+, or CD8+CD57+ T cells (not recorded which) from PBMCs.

The CDR3 DNA is TGCAGTGCCTGGCCCCGGGATGAAGCTTTCTTT. Its protein is CSAWPRDEAFF. The chain is built from TRBV20-1 and TRBJ1-1; D uncertain. CDR3 length equals 11 residues. Germline CDR1 is DFQATT and CDR2 is SNEGSKA (reference sequence). V shed 6 bases and J shed 7 bases, with 12 bases lying between them.